This T cell receptor (beta chain) was captured in a study of T cell repertoires in cytomegalovirus infection. Study-wide context: Matching HLA type and CMV infection were both indicated by public TCR beta signatures. Overall study findings and caveats: Ex vivo, HLA-C-restricted CMV-specific TCR beta clonotypes prevailed over the rest of the response. Cumulated frequencies of public TCR beta families served to identify carriers of CMV plus the relevant HLA.

MiXCR, applied by TCRdb to the reads, yields one record per CDR3 protein. The sample comprises about 740,000 distinct CDR3 sequences, roughly 35% of which are singletons, and roughly 2.8% rests with the top ten. For this clonotype: The antigen is undetermined.

The CDR3 is 15 amino acids. Germline-derived CDR1 and CDR2 are MNHEY and SVGEGT. The sample comprised PBMCs. The receptor was derived from a human donor in good health (CMV status not recorded). Some clones in this sample may be carry-over from other donors' samples. V usage is TRBV6-2 or TRBV6-3 and J usage is TRBJ1-1, with 7 bases that match TRBD1. The CDR3 DNA reads as TGTTACAGCAGGCGCAACAGGGGCCGAAACACTGAAGCTTTCTTT. Protein product: CYSRRNRGRNTEAFF.